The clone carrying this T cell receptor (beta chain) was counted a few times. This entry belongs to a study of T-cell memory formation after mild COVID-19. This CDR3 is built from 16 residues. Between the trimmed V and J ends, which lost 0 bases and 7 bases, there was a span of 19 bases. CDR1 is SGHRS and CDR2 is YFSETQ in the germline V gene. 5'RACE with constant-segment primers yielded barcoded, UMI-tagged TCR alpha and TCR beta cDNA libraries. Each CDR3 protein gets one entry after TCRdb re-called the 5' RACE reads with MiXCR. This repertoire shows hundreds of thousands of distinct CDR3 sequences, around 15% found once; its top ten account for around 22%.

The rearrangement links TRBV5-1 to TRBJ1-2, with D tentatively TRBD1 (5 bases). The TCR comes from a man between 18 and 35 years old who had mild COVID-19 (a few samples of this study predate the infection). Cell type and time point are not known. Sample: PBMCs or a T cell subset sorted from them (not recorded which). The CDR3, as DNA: TGCGCCAGCAGCTTGGCCCCGGAACGAGGGACTGTTGGCTACACCTTC. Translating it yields CASSLAPERGTVGYTF.